A selection of T cell receptor beta chains follows, all from one sample in a study of blood T cell repertoires in COVID-19. Clones were read by immunoSEQ multiplex PCR, and TCRdb kept only the in-frame ones, dropping some. Of fewer than 450,000 clones listed, about 93% are singletons. The sequenced sample consisted of peripheral blood. All receptors come from a woman under 30 who had recovered from COVID-19. Both conserved end residues are part of each CDR3. D genes are given only for firm matches. Some rows have no size entry. The others give once, few or many, or a class for an expanded clone.

V gene: TRBV7-9
J gene: TRBJ1-2
D gene: NA
clone size: NA
CDR3 DNA: TGTGCCAGCAGCTTACACGGGGATGGCTACACCTTC
CDR3 protein: CASSLHGDGYTF

V gene: TRBV11-3
J gene: TRBJ2-5
D gene: TRBD2
clone size: NA
CDR3 DNA: TGTGCCAGCAGCTTAGATTTTAGCGGGAGTGGGCAAGAGACCCAGTACTTC
CDR3 protein: CASSLDFSGSGQETQYF

V gene: TRBV9
J gene: TRBJ2-3
D gene: NA
clone size: NA
CDR3 DNA: TGTGCCAGCAGCGTAGACAGTTCCACAGATACGCAGTATTTT
CDR3 protein: CASSVDSSTDTQYF

V gene: TRBV3-1/TRBV3-2
J gene: TRBJ2-1
D gene: TRBD2
clone size: NA
CDR3 DNA: TGTGCCAGCAGCCGCGGGACTAGCGGGAGGTATGAGCAGTTCTTC
CDR3 protein: CASSRGTSGRYEQFF

V gene: TRBV2
J gene: TRBJ1-2
D gene: TRBD1
clone size: NA
CDR3 DNA: TGTGCCAGCATCCGACAGGGGACTAACTATGGCTACACCTTC
CDR3 protein: CASIRQGTNYGYTF

V gene: TRBV7-9
J gene: TRBJ1-1
D gene: NA
clone size: once
CDR3 DNA: TGTGCCAGCACCGTTGTGGGGGGATGGACTGAAGCTTTCTTT
CDR3 protein: CASTVVGGWTEAFF

V gene: TRBV9
J gene: TRBJ1-2
D gene: TRBD1
clone size: once
CDR3 DNA: TGTGCCAGCAGCCCCCGCGGCCCGGGACAGACTAACTATGGCTACACCTTC
CDR3 protein: CASSPRGPGQTNYGYTF

V gene: TRBV24-1
J gene: TRBJ2-3
D gene: NA
clone size: NA
CDR3 DNA: TGTGCCACCAGTGAGCCCCCCCTAGCGTCTAGCACAGATACGCAGTATTTT
CDR3 protein: CATSEPPLASSTDTQYF

V gene: TRBV5-1
J gene: TRBJ2-1
D gene: TRBD2
clone size: NA
CDR3 DNA: TGCGCCAGCAGCCTTGACGGACTAGCGGGAGGAGGGTACAATGAGCAGTTCTTC
CDR3 protein: CASSLDGLAGGGYNEQFF

V gene: TRBV27
J gene: TRBJ2-1
D gene: NA
clone size: NA
CDR3 DNA: TGTGCCAGCAGTTTAAGAGGGCTCGGAGTCGATGAGCAGTTCTTC
CDR3 protein: CASSLRGLGVDEQFF

V gene: TRBV12-3/TRBV12-4
J gene: TRBJ2-5
D gene: NA
clone size: NA
CDR3 DNA: TGTGCCAGCAGTTTTTGGGAGTTCGAGACCCAGTACTTC
CDR3 protein: CASSFWEFETQYF

V gene: TRBV6-1
J gene: TRBJ1-5
D gene: NA
clone size: NA
CDR3 DNA: TGTGCCAGCAGTGAAGCTCGCAGAAGCAATCAGCCCCAGCATTTT
CDR3 protein: CASSEARRSNQPQHF

V gene: TRBV7-2
J gene: TRBJ2-1
D gene: TRBD2
clone size: NA
CDR3 DNA: TGTGCCAGCAGCCCGTGGACTAGCGGGCTCTACAATGAGCAGTTCTTC
CDR3 protein: CASSPWTSGLYNEQFF

V gene: TRBV9
J gene: TRBJ2-6
D gene: NA
clone size: NA
CDR3 DNA: TGTGCCAGCAGCGTAGGGGGCCTCTCTGGGGCCAACGTCCTGACTTTC
CDR3 protein: CASSVGGLSGANVLTF

V gene: TRBV6-5
J gene: TRBJ2-2
D gene: NA
clone size: NA
CDR3 DNA: TGTGCCAGCAGTTACGGCAGTATGGTGGTCGGGGAGCTGTTTTTT
CDR3 protein: CASSYGSMVVGELFF

V gene: TRBV7-2
J gene: TRBJ2-5
D gene: TRBD1
clone size: NA
CDR3 DNA: TGTGCCAGCAGTCAGCCCCAGACAGGGACAGAGACCCAGTACTTC
CDR3 protein: CASSQPQTGTETQYF

V gene: TRBV14
J gene: TRBJ1-1
D gene: NA
clone size: NA
CDR3 DNA: TGTGCCAGCAGCCAAGAATCAGGGCTTTGGGACACTGAAGCTTTCTTT
CDR3 protein: CASSQESGLWDTEAFF

V gene: TRBV3-1/TRBV3-2
J gene: TRBJ1-1
D gene: NA
clone size: NA
CDR3 DNA: TGTGCCAGCACCGGTTGGACTGAAGCTTTCTTT
CDR3 protein: CASTGWTEAFF

V gene: TRBV19
J gene: TRBJ1-1
D gene: NA
clone size: once
CDR3 DNA: TGTGCCAGTACGTTCAACACTGAAGCTTTCTTT
CDR3 protein: CASTFNTEAFF

V gene: TRBV5-6
J gene: TRBJ1-1
D gene: NA
clone size: NA
CDR3 DNA: TGTGCCAGCAGCTATCCCCCCCGGGCAGGGTTGATGGGCACTGAAGCTTTCTTT
CDR3 protein: CASSYPPRAGLMGTEAFF

V gene: TRBV10-3
J gene: TRBJ1-1
D gene: TRBD1
clone size: NA
CDR3 DNA: TGTGCCATCAGCCACAGACAGGGGGGGATGAACACTGAAGCTTTCTTT
CDR3 protein: CAISHRQGGMNTEAFF

V gene: TRBV24-1
J gene: TRBJ1-2
D gene: TRBD1
clone size: NA
CDR3 DNA: TGTGCCACCCAAAGGACAGGGGGGAGCTATGGCTACACCTTC
CDR3 protein: CATQRTGGSYGYTF

V gene: TRBV5-1
J gene: TRBJ2-1
D gene: TRBD2
clone size: NA
CDR3 DNA: TGCGCCAGCAGTCCGGACAGGAGACTACTAGCGGGTAGGGCAAGTGAGCAGTTCTTC
CDR3 protein: CASSPDRRLLAGRASEQFF

V gene: TRBV5-3
J gene: TRBJ1-1
D gene: TRBD1
clone size: NA
CDR3 DNA: TGTGCCAGAAGCTCAGGGACAGCCGCGAACACTGAAGCTTTCTTT
CDR3 protein: CARSSGTAANTEAFF

V gene: TRBV5-5
J gene: TRBJ2-4
D gene: NA
clone size: few
CDR3 DNA: TGTGCCAGCAGCTTAGTCGACAGACACCAAAGTGACATTCAGTACTTC
CDR3 protein: CASSLVDRHQSDIQYF

V gene: TRBV5-5
J gene: TRBJ2-1
D gene: TRBD2
clone size: NA
CDR3 DNA: TGTGCCAGCAGCTTCGTAGCGGGAGTGTCTTATGAGCAGTTCTTC
CDR3 protein: CASSFVAGVSYEQFF

V gene: TRBV29-1
J gene: TRBJ1-1
D gene: TRBD1
clone size: NA
CDR3 DNA: TGCAGCGTTGAAGTCTGGACAGGGAGCGCTTTCTTT
CDR3 protein: CSVEVWTGSAFF

V gene: TRBV2
J gene: TRBJ1-2
D gene: NA
clone size: NA
CDR3 DNA: TGTGCCAGCAGCGCTACAGGGTCCCATGGCTACACCTTC
CDR3 protein: CASSATGSHGYTF

V gene: TRBV6-5
J gene: TRBJ2-2
D gene: NA
clone size: NA
CDR3 DNA: TGTGCCAGCTACAGGGAACCCACCGGGGAGCTGTTTTTT
CDR3 protein: CASYREPTGELFF

V gene: TRBV24-1
J gene: TRBJ1-2
D gene: NA
clone size: NA
CDR3 DNA: TGTGCCACCAGTGACCCCCGGAGGACGGACTATGGCTACACCTTC
CDR3 protein: CATSDPRRTDYGYTF

V gene: TRBV5-6
J gene: TRBJ2-3
D gene: TRBD2
clone size: NA
CDR3 DNA: TGTGCCAGCAGCACCAGACTAGCGGGAGGGTCAGATACGCAGTATTTT
CDR3 protein: CASSTRLAGGSDTQYF

V gene: TRBV5-4
J gene: TRBJ1-2
D gene: TRBD1
clone size: NA
CDR3 DNA: TGTGCCAGCAGCATTCCGGGACAGTATATACACGGCTATGGCTACACCTTC
CDR3 protein: CASSIPGQYIHGYGYTF

V gene: TRBV6-5
J gene: TRBJ1-1
D gene: TRBD1
clone size: NA
CDR3 DNA: TGTGCCAGCAGTTACTCCCGGGGACAGGAAGCTTTCTTT
CDR3 protein: CASSYSRGQEAFF

V gene: TRBV2
J gene: TRBJ1-2
D gene: TRBD1
clone size: NA
CDR3 DNA: TGTGCCAGCAGCCTGGACAGGGGGATAGAAGGCTACACCTTC
CDR3 protein: CASSLDRGIEGYTF

V gene: TRBV3-1/TRBV3-2
J gene: TRBJ2-3
D gene: TRBD2
clone size: once
CDR3 DNA: TGTGCCAGCAGCGGCACCGGACTAGCGGGAGGGGATACTAGCACAGATACGCAGTATTTT
CDR3 protein: CASSGTGLAGGDTSTDTQYF

V gene: TRBV6-6
J gene: TRBJ1-2
D gene: NA
clone size: NA
CDR3 DNA: TGTGCCAGCAGGCCCCTTTCCACAGGGAACTATGGCTACACCTTC
CDR3 protein: CASRPLSTGNYGYTF

V gene: TRBV29-1
J gene: TRBJ2-1
D gene: NA
clone size: NA
CDR3 DNA: TGCAGCGTGGAGGGAAATTACAATGAGCAGTTCTTC
CDR3 protein: CSVEGNYNEQFF

V gene: TRBV27
J gene: TRBJ1-1
D gene: NA
clone size: NA
CDR3 DNA: TGTGCCAGCAGCTTGGGACTGGGCACTGAAGCTTTCTTT
CDR3 protein: CASSLGLGTEAFF

V gene: TRBV30
J gene: TRBJ1-6
D gene: NA
clone size: NA
CDR3 DNA: TGTGCCTGGAGTGCACGGGGGAACAATTCACCCCTCCACTTT
CDR3 protein: CAWSARGNNSPLHF

V gene: TRBV19
J gene: TRBJ1-1
D gene: NA
clone size: NA
CDR3 DNA: TGTGCCAGTAGTAGTCAGAAGAACACTGAAGCTTTCTTT
CDR3 protein: CASSSQKNTEAFF

V gene: TRBV9
J gene: TRBJ2-1
D gene: NA
clone size: NA
CDR3 DNA: TGTGCCAGCAGCCCCTGGCGGGGAAGGGGCAATGAGCAGTTCTTC
CDR3 protein: CASSPWRGRGNEQFF

V gene: TRBV7-9
J gene: TRBJ1-1
D gene: NA
clone size: few
CDR3 DNA: TGTGCCAGCAGCTTAGACCCGGGGATGGGGACTGAAGCTTTCTTT
CDR3 protein: CASSLDPGMGTEAFF

V gene: TRBV7-2
J gene: TRBJ2-5
D gene: TRBD2
clone size: NA
CDR3 DNA: TGTGCCAGCAGCAAGGGACTAGCGGGAGCAGAGACCCAGTACTTC
CDR3 protein: CASSKGLAGAETQYF

V gene: TRBV12-5
J gene: TRBJ2-5
D gene: NA
clone size: NA
CDR3 DNA: TGTGCTAGTGCGCTACACCAAGAGACCCAGTACTTC
CDR3 protein: CASALHQETQYF

V gene: TRBV6-2/TRBV6-3
J gene: TRBJ1-1
D gene: TRBD1
clone size: NA
CDR3 DNA: TGTGCCAGCAGTTACTACCGACAGGGCAACACTGAAGCTTTCTTT
CDR3 protein: CASSYYRQGNTEAFF

V gene: TRBV11-3
J gene: TRBJ2-1
D gene: NA
clone size: NA
CDR3 DNA: TGTGCCAGCAGCTCCCAACCAGTCTCCTACAATGAGCAGTTCTTC
CDR3 protein: CASSSQPVSYNEQFF

V gene: TRBV6-5
J gene: TRBJ1-1
D gene: NA
clone size: NA
CDR3 DNA: TGTGCCAGCAGTCATCAATTGTCTGAAGCTTTCTTT
CDR3 protein: CASSHQLSEAFF

V gene: TRBV10-3
J gene: TRBJ2-1
D gene: NA
clone size: NA
CDR3 DNA: TGTGCCATCAGTGATAGCCCTAGCGTAGGGAATGAGCAGTTCTTC
CDR3 protein: CAISDSPSVGNEQFF